The clone carrying this T cell receptor beta chain was observed a handful of times. TEMRA cells were FACS-enriched, unlike CD8+ and CD4+ T cells, which were negatively isolated. The data belong to a study of CD8 T cells in Susac syndrome. RNA amounts of about 0.45 to 1 ug underwent reverse transcription with random hexamers. The TCR beta CDR3 was amplified by immunoSEQ multiplex PCR across 54 Vbeta, 13 Jbeta. TCRdb ran MiXCR on the immunoSEQ multiplex PCR reads and lists one entry per CDR3 protein. This sample has approximately 160,000 distinct CDR3 sequences; 85% to 95% occur once, and the top ten carry over 0.08%. CDR3 length: 13 residues. With 8 bases removed from V and 2 bases from J, the gap between germline ends came to 12 bases. The germline V gene has CDR1 SEHNR and CDR2 FQNEAQ (reference sequence).

This chain joins TRBV7-9 and TRBJ1-2; D is perhaps TRBD1 (6 bases). The specimen sequenced was CD4+ T cells from PBMCs. The source is a human donor with multiple sclerosis. The CDR3 bases are TGTGCCAGCTCCCTAGGGGGAAACTATGGCTACACCTTC. Protein sequence: CASSLGGNYGYTF.